The 5 T cell receptor beta chains presented below share a single source sample, sequenced in a study of graft-versus-host responses after intestinal transplantation. Produced via immunoSEQ multiplex PCR; TCRdb's table is partial and in-frame only. The sample consists of about 98,000 clones, around 86% of them appearing once. The antigens these receptors bind are not known. The starting material was unstimulated CD8+ T cells sorted from spleen or lymph node cells, obtained before intestinal transplant. These receptors originate from a human donor who received an intestinal transplant.

The chain is built from TRBV10-3 and TRBJ1-6, with unresolved D. Germline assignment: CDR1 ENHRY and CDR2 SYGVKD. The CDR3 totals 15 residues. V was pared by 3 bases and J by 10 bases, with 16 bases between. The CDR3 sequence is CAISELSRVRSPLHF. CDR3 sequence (DNA): TGTGCCATCAGTGAATTGTCAAGGGTCAGGTCACCCCTCCACTTT.

The CDR3 DNA reads as TGTGCCAGCAGCTTCCGACAGGGAATGGAAGAGACCCAGTACTTC. It encodes CASSFRQGMEETQYF. The gene calls are TRBV7-9 and TRBJ2-5; TRBD1 agrees at 7 bases. CDR1 and CDR2 from the germline V gene are SEHNR and FQNEAQ (reference sequence). The CDR3 runs to 15 residues. V trimming: 3 bases; J trimming: 3 bases; junction bases outside the gene matches: 7.

The table lists this clone with a few counts. This rearrangement joins TRBV27 to TRBJ1-2; the D gene is possibly TRBD1 (5 bases). This CDR3 contains 14 residues. The V gene's germline CDR1 is MNHEY and CDR2 SMNVEV (reference sequence). V was shortened by 6 bases and J by 4 bases, with 15 bases between the two germline ends. DNA of the CDR3: TGTGCCAGCAGCTTAGGGCAGGGACTCTATGGCTACACCTTC. This codes for CASSLGQGLYGYTF.

V and J are TRBV27 and TRBJ2-1; D may be TRBD2 (6 bases). V lost 8 bases, J lost 5 bases, and 13 bases lay in between. Germline V gene lookup returns CDR1 MNHEY and CDR2 SMNVEV (reference sequence). The CDR3 extends over 13 amino acids. Written as DNA, the CDR3 is TGTGCCAGCGGGCTTAGCGGCCACAATGAGCAGTTCTTC. Amino acid sequence: CASGLSGHNEQFF.

This chain uses TRBV11-2 with TRBJ2-3; tentatively, D is TRBD2 (6 bases). Germline CDR1 and CDR2: SGHAT and FQNNGV. V gave up 4 bases and J gave up 6 bases, with 11 bases separating them. The CDR3 is 13 amino acids. Here the CDR3 reads CASSWGDRDTQYF. The CDR3 DNA follows: TGTGCCAGCAGCTGGGGGGACCGGGATACGCAGTATTTT.